This entry lists 14 T cell receptor beta chains sequenced from one sample in a study of T-cell reconstitution after alpha-beta-depleted transplantation in children. Unique molecular identifiers were used in preparing the TCRbeta library. TCRdb reprocessed the PCR reads via MiXCR and lists one record per CDR3 protein. Of almost 500,000 distinct CDR3 sequences listed, 9.5% to 15% are singletons. Source: PBMCs from the stem cell graft donor, taken from the stem cell graft. The receptors were gathered from a human donor who donated a stem cell graft to a child with combined immunodeficiency.

Only a few counts were recorded for this clonotype. This rearrangement joins TRBV11-3 to TRBJ2-5; D is unclear. Germline lookup yields CDR1 SGHNT and CDR2 YENEEA. The CDR3 runs to 14 residues. V gave up 5 bases and J gave up 5 bases, with 15 bases separating them. The CDR3 loop reads CASSRYLKGETQYF. The CDR3 bases are TGTGCCAGCAGCCGTTACCTCAAAGGGGAGACCCAGTACTTC. Full variable domain (missing parts from reference TRBV11-3 and TRBJ2-5): EAGVVQSPRYKIIEKKQPVAFWCNPISGHNTLYWYLQNLGQGPELLIRYENEEAVDDSQLPKDRFSAERLKGVDSTLKIQPAELGDSAVYLCASSRYLKGETQYFGPGTRLLVL.

This clonotype has only a few counts. The rearrangement joins TRBV12-3 or TRBV12-4 to TRBJ2-2, with TRBD2 as a possible D gene (5 bases). CDR3 size: 12 residues. Deletions cut 6 bases from V and 6 bases from J, with 8 bases between. CDR3 DNA: TGTGCCAGCAGAGCGGAGGCCGGGGAGCTGTTTTTT. It encodes CASRAEAGELFF.

The chain's CDR3 is CASSWDLRINEQFF. CDR3 sequence (DNA): TGTGCCAGCAGCTGGGACCTGCGGATAAATGAGCAGTTCTTC. This rearrangement joins TRBV27 to TRBJ2-1; the D gene could be TRBD1 or TRBD2 (5 bases each). From germline, CDR1 is MNHEY and CDR2 SMNVEV (reference sequence). The CDR3 extends over 14 amino acids. With 6 bases removed from V and 7 bases from J, the gap between germline ends came to 16 bases.

This clonotype was counted ten times or more. V and J are TRBV25-1 and TRBJ2-7, with D perhaps TRBD1 (6 bases). V was clipped by 2 bases and J by 2 bases, with 19 bases between them. In germline, CDR1 is MGHDK, CDR2 SYGVNS. The CDR3 is 17 residues long. The CDR3: CASSETPGQGSPYEQYF. The DNA of the CDR3 is TGTGCCAGCAGTGAAACCCCCGGGCAGGGGAGCCCCTACGAGCAGTACTTC.

This clonotype was observed a few times. The chain combines TRBV27 with TRBJ2-7; 8 nucleotides agree with TRBD1. The junction had 11 bases not matched to a gene; V was cut back by 4 bases and J by 0 bases. Looked up from germline, CDR1 is MNHEY and CDR2 is SMNVEV (reference sequence). This CDR3 is built from 17 residues. CDR3 region: CASSSEKWDRNSYEQYF. The DNA of the CDR3 is TGTGCCAGCAGTTCTGAGAAGTGGGACAGGAACTCCTACGAGCAGTACTTC.

The chain combines TRBV5-1 with TRBJ1-5; tentative D call: TRBD1 (5 bases). Germline assignment: CDR1 SGHRS and CDR2 YFSETQ. This CDR3 region has 15 residues. V lost 4 bases, J lost 2 bases, and 13 bases lay in between. DNA of the CDR3: TGCGCCAGCAGCCCCCGTGGGGGGGGCAATCAGCCCCAGCATTTT. Translation gives CASSPRGGGNQPQHF.

This clonotype was detected ten times or more. CDR3 DNA: TGTGCCAGCAGCCCTTCCCCGACAGGAGACTACGAGCAGTACTTC. It yields the protein CASSPSPTGDYEQYF. The chain links TRBV7-3 to TRBJ2-7; possible D gene TRBD1, 6 bases. This CDR3 has 15 residues. Trimming stripped 5 bases from V and 3 bases from J, with 17 bases between. Germline V CDR1 and CDR2: SGHTA, FQGTGA.

The chain is built from TRBV28 and TRBJ2-7; D gene ambiguous. CDR1 and CDR2 (germline): MDHEN, SYDVKM. Trimming pared 5 bases from V and 0 bases from J, leaving 11 bases between. CDR3 size: 14 residues. This chain's CDR3 is CASSESTGSYEQYF. The CDR3 DNA sequence: TGTGCCAGCAGTGAGTCGACTGGCTCCTACGAGCAGTACTTC.

This clonotype has only a few counts. J is TRBJ1-1 and V is TRBV6-1; unclear D gene. The CDR3 loop spans 13 amino acids. V lost 7 bases and J 5 bases, leaving 14 bases between the germline ends. The germline V gene has CDR1 MNHNS and CDR2 SASEGT. CDR3 amino acids: CASTRPGWTEAFF. In nucleotides, the CDR3 is TGTGCCAGCACCCGTCCGGGTTGGACTGAAGCTTTCTTT.

V usage is TRBV5-8 and J usage is TRBJ1-2; D unresolved. Germline lookup yields CDR1 SGHTS and CDR2 YDEGEE. CDR3 length equals 12 residues. V lost 4 bases to trimming and J lost 9 bases, with 13 bases between them. The CDR3 spells CASSLGLYRYTF. CDR3 in DNA: TGTGCCAGCAGCCTAGGACTGTATCGCTACACCTTC.

The rearrangement joins TRBV12-3 or TRBV12-4 to TRBJ2-1, with D perhaps TRBD2 (6 bases). The CDR3 totals 13 residues. V was trimmed by 5 bases and J by 10 bases, leaving 15 bases between them. The chain's CDR3 is CASSRTTRGEQFF. DNA of the CDR3: TGTGCCAGCAGTCGGACCACCCGGGGGGAGCAGTTCTTC.

The chain employs TRBV5-4 and TRBJ1-2; possibly TRBD1 for D (6 bases). Trimming took 4 bases from V and 4 from J, leaving 17 bases between them. CDR3 length equals 15 residues. Per germline, CDR1 SGHNT and CDR2 YYREEE (reference sequence). CDR3 DNA: TGTGCCAGCAGCCCCCTGGGGGGGGGCGGCTATGGCTACACCTTC. Residues: CASSPLGGGGYGYTF.

This clonotype has just a few counts. The chain couples TRBV29-1 to TRBJ2-6; 9 positions match TRBD1. The germline gives CDR1 SQVTM, CDR2 ANQGSEA. V shed 4 bases and J 4 bases; nucleotides not matched to a gene: 5. CDR3 length: 15 residues. The CDR3 nucleotides read TGCAGCGTTGCATGGACAGGGGTCGGGGCCAACGTCCTGACTTTC. Amino acid sequence: CSVAWTGVGANVLTF. Together with reference TRBV29-1 and TRBJ2-6, the CDR3 gives the full variable domain: SAVISQKPSRDICQRGTSLTIQCQVDSQVTMMFWYRQQPGQSLTLIATANQGSEATYESGFVIDKFPISRPNLTFSTLTVSNMSPEDSSIYLCSVAWTGVGANVLTFGAGSRLTVL.

CDR3 region: CASSPRDRIGNTEAFF. The CDR3 DNA sequence: TGTGCCAGCAGTCCGAGGGACAGAATAGGTAACACTGAAGCTTTCTTT. The chain is built from TRBV12-3 or TRBV12-4 and TRBJ1-1, with 7 bases that match TRBD1. CDR3 size: 16 residues. Germline trimming cut 5 bases from V and 2 bases from J; bases unmatched to any gene: 11.